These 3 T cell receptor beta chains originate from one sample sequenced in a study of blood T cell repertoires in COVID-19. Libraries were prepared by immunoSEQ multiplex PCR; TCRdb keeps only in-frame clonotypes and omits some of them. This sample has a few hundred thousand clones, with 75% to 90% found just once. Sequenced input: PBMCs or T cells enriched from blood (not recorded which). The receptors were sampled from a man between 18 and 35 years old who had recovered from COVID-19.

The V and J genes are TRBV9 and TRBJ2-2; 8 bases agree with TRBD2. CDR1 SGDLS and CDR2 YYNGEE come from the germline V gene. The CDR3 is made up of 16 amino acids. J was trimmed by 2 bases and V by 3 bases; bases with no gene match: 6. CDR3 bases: TGTGCCAGCAGCGCACTTACTAGCGGAAACACCGGGGAGCTGTTTTTT. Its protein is CASSALTSGNTGELFF.

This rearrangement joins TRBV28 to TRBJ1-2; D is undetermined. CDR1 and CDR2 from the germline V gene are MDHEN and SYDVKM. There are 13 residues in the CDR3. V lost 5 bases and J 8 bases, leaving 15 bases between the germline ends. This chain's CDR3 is CASSIPLSFGYTF. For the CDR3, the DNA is TGTGCCAGCAGTATACCGCTGAGCTTCGGCTACACCTTC.

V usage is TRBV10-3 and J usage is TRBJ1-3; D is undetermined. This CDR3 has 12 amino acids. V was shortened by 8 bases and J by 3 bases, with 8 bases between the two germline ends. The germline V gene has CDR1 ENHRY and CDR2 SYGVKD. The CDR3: CAIGGVGNTIYF. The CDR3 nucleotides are TGTGCCATCGGCGGGGTTGGAAACACCATATATTTT.